These T cell receptor beta chains were read from a single sample in a study of blood T cell repertoires in COVID-19. The table came from immunoSEQ multiplex PCR; TCRdb's copy has only in-frame clones and leaves some out. The sample has 320,000 or so clones, over 80% seen once. What was sequenced was PBMCs or T cells enriched from blood (not recorded which). The receptors originated from a man younger than 40 who had recovered from COVID-19. Both conserved end residues are part of each CDR3. Fields, in order: J gene, V gene, CDR3 protein.

>TRBJ2-1|TRBV3-1/TRBV3-2
CASSLTPGLSSYNEQFF
>TRBJ1-5|TRBV27
CASSFGGVGQPQHF
>TRBJ2-1|TRBV3-1/TRBV3-2
CASTGLAGYNEQFF
>TRBJ1-2|TRBV5-1
CASSLEQSYGYTF
>TRBJ2-5|TRBV19
CASSPLSSETQYF
>TRBJ1-2|TRBV30
CAWSVGGPRNYGYTF
>TRBJ1-2|TRBV15
CATSRPIAGGGYGYTF
>TRBJ1-5|TRBV7-9
CASSGGGNQPQHF
>TRBJ1-1|TRBV11-3
CASSLNRGYGNTEAFF
>TRBJ2-7|TRBV5-3
CARSLGVYAYEQYF
>TRBJ1-4|TRBV2
CASKRVNEKLFF
>TRBJ2-2|TRBV5-1
CASRGDRNTGELFF
>TRBJ2-7|TRBV14
CASSLRVHEQYF
>TRBJ1-2|TRBV6-1
CASSDTGGPGGYGYTF
>TRBJ1-4|TRBV3-1/TRBV3-2
CASSRWTGDNEKLFF
>TRBJ1-1|TRBV27
CASSMTGEGLGTEAFF
>TRBJ1-1|TRBV6-5
CASRARRGITEAFF
>TRBJ2-7|TRBV6-1
CASSEGQGFYEQYF
>TRBJ1-2|TRBV19
CASRGQGNYGYTF
>TRBJ2-3|TRBV7-3
CASSSISGTQYF
>TRBJ2-7|TRBV24-1
CATSDAGDYEQYF
>TRBJ1-6|TRBV18
CASSADRGSNSPLHF
>TRBJ1-5|TRBV12-3/TRBV12-4
CASSPRGQPQHF
>TRBJ1-2|TRBV24-1
CATSEGDIKLYGYTF
>TRBJ1-2|TRBV28
CATSSVLQYGYTF
>TRBJ2-7|TRBV13
CASTRYRGHEQYF
>TRBJ1-1|TRBV10-2
CASRDGPGVEAFF
>TRBJ1-4|TRBV5-1
CASSSSFATNEKLFF
>TRBJ2-5|TRBV4-1
CASSQVSGEWETQYF
>TRBJ1-6|TRBV25-1
CASSEWEGTYNSPLHF
>TRBJ1-6|TRBV1
CTSSHIVTGRLAPYNSPLHF
>TRBJ1-2|TRBV23-1
CASSPIAPNYGYTF
>TRBJ2-3|TRBV11-3
CASSSQQGSPGTDTQYF
>TRBJ1-4|TRBV5-1
CASSSVETNEKLFF
>TRBJ1-4|TRBV7-2
CASSLGSGVTNEKLFF
>TRBJ2-5|TRBV4-2
CASSPVGEQETQYF